The present TCR beta chain was sequenced within a study of low-dose radiotherapy and immunotherapy resistance in tumors (dated by TCRdb to 2021 to 2024). Broadly, across the study: Cohort 1 received 0.5 Gy per fraction every 2 weeks, with a prescribed total PTV dose of 6.5 Gy. In Cohort 2, 1 Gy per fraction was delivered every two weeks, for a total of 13 Gy over 26 weeks. Patients were given nivolumab as a 240 mg flat dose every two weeks and ipilimumab at 1 mg/kg every six weeks, with both drugs delivered intravenously. Cyclophosphamide 200 mg/m2 was given intravenously every two weeks, one day before each radiation and immunotherapy administration. Starting on cycle 1 day 1, patients took 300 mg of aspirin by mouth once daily for four cycles. Trial participants were not randomized into treatment groups. Eight patients were included in the translational analysis: three from the first dose cohort and the first five from the second dose cohort.

This clonotype showed up many times. The target of this receptor is not known. Base qualities were left out, and no much larger clone turns up one base away. The time point label here, explained by the study, means: after trial treatment. Explained via the paper, the treatment or condition label denotes: LDRT plus nivolumab, ipilimumab, low-dose cyclophosphamide and aspirin (RACIN trial). The donors took part in RACIN, a single-arm, phase I, dose-escalation trial that combined nivolumab, ipilimumab, aspirin, low-dose cyclophosphamide and low-dose radiotherapy. Patients with advanced, TIL-negative solid tumors were considered eligible. The CDR3 sequence holds 14 residues, the cysteine and phenylalanine included. The DNA shown is the 42-base CDR3, in frame from base 1. The junction shows trimming of 8 bases on V and 0 bases on J, plus 14 bases between the germline ends. Sequences SGHAT (CDR1) and FQNNGV (CDR2) are obtained from the germline V gene.

For sequencing, an Illumina HiSeq 2500 was employed. To make first-strand cDNA, Superscript III was used along with a set of TRAV- and TRBV-specific primers so that both the TCRalpha and TCRbeta chains were covered. TCRs were amplified with Phusion for approximately 21 PCR cycles, with a constant-region primer paired with the adapter attached to the V primers. Isolated mRNA was amplified with the MessageAmp II aRNA Amplification Kit, using an approximately 17-hour in vitro transcription at 37°C. mRNA for TCR sequencing was isolated with the Dynabeads mRNA DIRECT Purification Kit. A second approximately 24-cycle Phusion PCR added indexed Illumina adapters, and products were purified with AMPure XP beads. The original methods were these. Custom Perl scripts were used to pool TCR sequences that encoded the same protein, to remove out-of-frame sequences, and to calculate the abundance of each clonotype. The analysis excluded TCR sequences that were supported by just one read. Among the metrics used to describe the repertoires were Shannon entropy, Gini index, clonality, richness, and the frequency of TCRs shared between repertoires. Using fastp at Q25 and MiXCR, TCRdb reprocessed the public reads and kept productive beta chains. Rows merge per CDR3 protein into single entries with the most common DNA and genes. In this record, the V and J calls reflect TCRdb's handling and not the investigators' own analysis. For this sample the table gives 75,000 to 95,000 distinct CDR3 sequences, of which 20% to 25% were detected only once. Clones ranked in the top ten supply 10% to 15% of the sample.

Rearrangement joined TRBV11-2 to TRBJ2-7, with the D segment identity uncertain. The sequence was collected from a female donor with ovarian cancer. The sequencing here drew on PBMCs, taken after low-dose radiotherapy plus immunotherapy. Here the CDR3 is given as CASGVGLSSYEQYF. The bases are TGTGCCAGCGGGGTAGGGCTGTCCTCCTACGAGCAGTACTTC.